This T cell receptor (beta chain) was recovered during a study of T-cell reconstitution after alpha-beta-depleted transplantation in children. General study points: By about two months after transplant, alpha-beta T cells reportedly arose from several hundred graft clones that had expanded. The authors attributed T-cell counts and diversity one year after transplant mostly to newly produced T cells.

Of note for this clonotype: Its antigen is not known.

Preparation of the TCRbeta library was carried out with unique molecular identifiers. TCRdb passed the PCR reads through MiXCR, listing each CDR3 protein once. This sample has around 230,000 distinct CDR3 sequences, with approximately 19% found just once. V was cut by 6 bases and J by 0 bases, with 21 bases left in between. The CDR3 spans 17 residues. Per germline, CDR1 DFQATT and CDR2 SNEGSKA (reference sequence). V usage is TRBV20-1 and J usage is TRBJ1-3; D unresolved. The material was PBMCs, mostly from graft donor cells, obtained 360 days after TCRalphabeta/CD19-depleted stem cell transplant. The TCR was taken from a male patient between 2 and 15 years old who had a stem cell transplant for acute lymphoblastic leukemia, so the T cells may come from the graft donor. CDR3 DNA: TGCAGTGCCGGACGGAAACACTCCGGGCCCTCTGGAAACACCATATATTTT. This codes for CSAGRKHSGPSGNTIYF.